These T cell receptor beta chains were read from a single sample in a study of CD8+ T cells in alopecia areata. Repertoires were generated with immunoSEQ multiplex PCR, while TCRdb's copy carries only in-frame clones and drops some. This sample has some 240,000 clones; roughly 57% occur once, and the top ten carry approximately 0.5%. The source was CD4+ T cells sorted from blood, collected at week 0. The receptors were gathered from a human donor with alopecia areata. Both conserved end residues are part of each CDR3. A D gene is named only where the DNA matches it firmly. Not every row has a clone size; where given, it reads once, few, many or a size class.

J	size	D	V	CDR3	DNA
TRBJ2-5	few	TRBD2	TRBV7-9	CASSFPAASGREHQETQYF	TGTGCCAGCAGCTTCCCGGCGGCTAGCGGGAGGGAACACCAAGAGACCCAGTACTTC
TRBJ2-6	.	.	TRBV29-1	CSVIHTQRANVLTF	TGCAGCGTGATCCATACACAAAGGGCCAACGTCCTGACTTTC
TRBJ1-6	.	.	TRBV5-6	CASTVDPSSYNSPLHF	TGTGCCAGCACCGTCGACCCGAGCTCCTATAATTCACCCCTCCACTTT
TRBJ1-2	.	.	TRBV11-2	CASSGENYGYTF	TGTGCCAGCAGTGGGGAAAACTATGGCTACACCTTC
TRBJ2-2	.	TRBD2	TRBV10-3	CAISGSSLAGGRYTGELFF	TGTGCCATCAGTGGATCTTCCCTAGCGGGAGGACGATACACCGGGGAGCTGTTTTTT
TRBJ2-2	.	TRBD2	TRBV5-1	CASSPGLAGWDGELFF	TGCGCCAGCAGCCCCGGACTAGCGGGGTGGGACGGGGAGCTGTTTTTT
TRBJ2-2	.	.	TRBV7-7	CASSRTRAGELFF	TGTGCCAGCAGCCGTACCCGGGCCGGGGAGCTGTTTTTT
TRBJ2-7	.	.	TRBV2	CASSEATIGGQYF	TGTGCCAGCAGTGAAGCAACTATTGGAGGGCAGTACTTC
TRBJ1-6	.	.	TRBV11-2	CASSPAQGNSPLHF	TGTGCCAGCAGCCCCGCACAGGGCAATTCACCCCTCCACTTT
TRBJ1-2	.	.	TRBV30	CAWSVWSGYTF	TGTGCCTGGAGTGTATGGAGTGGCTACACCTTC
TRBJ1-1	few	.	TRBV29-1	CSVEVLIQGSEAFF	TGCAGCGTTGAAGTCCTTATACAGGGCTCTGAAGCTTTCTTT
TRBJ2-5	few	.	TRBV14	CASSQGSFETQYF	TGTGCCAGCAGCCAAGGAAGTTTCGAGACCCAGTACTTC
TRBJ2-7	.	.	TRBV2	CASTKNEQYF	TGTGCCAGCACTAAGAACGAGCAGTACTTC
TRBJ1-1	.	.	TRBV6-5	CASSYGGKANTEAFF	TGTGCCAGCAGTTACGGGGGAAAGGCCAACACTGAAGCTTTCTTT
TRBJ1-5	.	.	TRBV30	CAWSVPGTSPQRPQHF	TGTGCCTGGAGTGTACCGGGGACAAGCCCTCAGAGGCCCCAGCATTTT
TRBJ2-2	.	.	TRBV9	CASSVARNTGELFF	TGTGCCAGCAGCGTAGCCAGAAACACCGGGGAGCTGTTTTTT
TRBJ2-7	.	.	TRBV19	CASSKRTVVYEQYF	TGTGCCAGTAGTAAAAGGACAGTGGTATACGAGCAGTACTTC
TRBJ2-2	.	TRBD2	TRBV25-1	CASSVTSGSTGELFF	TGTGCCAGCAGTGTGACTAGCGGGAGCACCGGGGAGCTGTTTTTT
TRBJ1-1	.	TRBD1	TRBV11-2	CASSLGAGTGEAFF	TGTGCCAGCAGCTTAGGCGCAGGGACAGGTGAAGCTTTCTTT
TRBJ2-5	.	.	TRBV6-1	CASSDPRTQYF	TGTGCCAGCAGTGACCCGCGGACCCAGTACTTC
TRBJ2-3	.	.	TRBV2	CASTLRGISTDTQYF	TGTGCCAGCACCTTGAGGGGGATTAGCACAGATACGCAGTATTTT
TRBJ2-3	.	.	TRBV6-5	CASSSRLGGPDTQYF	TGTGCCAGCAGTTCAAGACTTGGAGGGCCAGATACGCAGTATTTT
TRBJ1-1	.	.	TRBV7-7	CASSFREGTEAFF	TGTGCTAGCAGCTTTAGGGAAGGGACTGAAGCTTTCTTT
TRBJ1-5	few	.	TRBV4-1	CASSLGGETAQPQHF	TGCGCCAGCAGCCTGGGAGGGGAGACAGCTCAGCCCCAGCATTTT
TRBJ2-7	.	.	TRBV6-1	CASSEAARVSEQYF	TGTGCCAGCAGTGAAGCTGCCAGGGTGTCCGAGCAGTACTTC
TRBJ2-2	.	.	TRBV7-9	CASSQNGYTGELFF	TGTGCCAGCAGCCAAAACGGCTACACCGGGGAGCTGTTTTTT
TRBJ1-6	.	.	TRBV13	CASSFRPSSYNSPLHF	TGTGCCAGCAGCTTCAGACCCAGCTCCTATAATTCACCCCTCCACTTT
TRBJ2-5	.	.	TRBV5-1	CASSWTDSAETQYF	TGCGCCAGCAGTTGGACCGACTCGGCAGAGACCCAGTACTTC
TRBJ2-1	few	.	TRBV7-9	CASSLSVDEQFF	TGTGCCAGCAGCCTATCGGTGGATGAGCAGTTCTTC
TRBJ2-5	.	TRBD1	TRBV2	CASSTNRGFGETQYF	TGTGCCAGCAGTACAAACAGGGGATTCGGGGAGACCCAGTACTTC
TRBJ2-1	.	TRBD2	TRBV7-9	CASSPGGASGYNEQFF	TGTGCCAGCAGCCCAGGCGGGGCTAGCGGATACAATGAGCAGTTCTTC
TRBJ2-3	.	.	TRBV29-1	CSVDLFTDTQYF	TGCAGCGTTGATCTCTTCACAGATACGCAGTATTTT
TRBJ1-5	.	TRBD1	TRBV30	CAWSVGDRANQPQHF	TGTGCCTGGAGTGTGGGGGACAGGGCGAATCAGCCCCAGCATTTT
TRBJ2-1	.	TRBD2	TRBV30	CAWSDKLGGNEQFF	TGTGCCTGGAGTGACAAGCTCGGGGGGAATGAGCAGTTCTTC
TRBJ2-1	.	.	TRBV6-4	CASSDSSYNEQFF	TGTGCCAGCAGTGACAGCTCCTACAATGAGCAGTTCTTC
TRBJ2-1	.	.	TRBV4-1	CASSQVVRRASSYNEQFF	TGCGCCAGCAGCCAAGTAGTTCGCAGGGCAAGCTCCTACAATGAGCAGTTCTTC
TRBJ2-5	few	.	TRBV5-1	CASTQPGGVIETQYF	TGCGCCAGCACCCAACCCGGAGGGGTGATTGAGACCCAGTACTTC
TRBJ2-5	.	TRBD2	TRBV9	CASSRLAEETQYF	TGTGCCAGCAGCAGACTAGCGGAAGAGACCCAGTACTTC
TRBJ1-5	.	.	TRBV19	CASSIGRGNQPQHF	TGTGCCAGTAGTATCGGCAGGGGCAATCAGCCCCAGCATTTT
TRBJ2-7	.	TRBD2	TRBV4-1	CASSDDREGRFFYEQYF	TGCGCCAGCAGCGACGACCGGGAGGGCCGGTTTTTCTACGAGCAGTACTTC